One and the same sample provided the 29 T cell receptor beta chains below, sequenced in a study of beta chain features in type 1 diabetes (dated by TCRdb to 2016 to 2018). General study outcomes and caveats: Type 1 diabetes patients showed a moderate but significant shortening of TCRB CDR3 length in all four CD4+ subsets.

To prepare the library, the immunoSEQ multiplex PCR assay was applied. The High Capacity cDNA Reverse Transcription Kit was used to reverse transcribe all of the isolated RNA, meaning that expressed TCRB transcripts were what got sequenced. TCRdb obtained this table from immuneACCESS and retained in-frame rearrangements with V and J assigned. These tables miss some clones; where compared with another copy, unresolved V genes account for less than half of the shortfall, and the remainder is unexplained. This sample has around 100,000 clones in its table, and about 26% of those were observed once. The top ten clonotypes cover 0.5% to 0.6% of the sample. These receptors have no identified antigens. The specimen was central memory CD4+ T cells from blood. The source of these receptors is a woman under 30 with type 1 diabetes.

Remarks on this clone: Germline and junction disagree at one end, which may indicate a read error. The chain is built from TRBV30 and TRBJ2-1; 8 bases align to TRBD2. This CDR3 is built from 14 residues. Germline V gives CDR1 GTSNPN, CDR2 SVGIG (reference sequence). The CDR3 coding sequence is TGTGCCGGGAGACCGGCGGGAGGTATGAATGAGCAGTTCTTC. Encoded protein: CAGRPAGGMNEQFF.

This clone has a single count. The rearrangement uses TRBV10-3 and TRBJ1-2, with D perhaps matching TRBD1 (5 bases). V was pared by 3 bases and J by 0 bases, with 14 bases between. The CDR3 spans 16 residues. CDR1 ENHRY and CDR2 SYGVKD come from the germline V gene. The CDR3 region has the DNA TGTGCCATCAGTGAAAGTAAACTGACAGCTAACTATGGCTACACCTTC. Protein sequence: CAISESKLTANYGYTF.

The chain uses TRBV6-5 and TRBJ2-1, with unresolved D. The germline V gene encodes CDR1 MNHEY and CDR2 SVGAGI. This CDR3 region has 11 residues. Trimming took off 2 bases at V and 10 bases at J, with 6 bases between the two ends. The CDR3 bases are TGTGCCAGCAGTTACGAGGCAGAGCAGTTCTTC. Protein: CASSYEAEQFF.

This clone was detected a few times. The rearrangement uses TRBV7-2 and TRBJ2-1; TRBD1 might be the D (5 bases). From germline, CDR1 is SGHTA and CDR2 FQGNSA. Trimming took off 4 bases at V and 9 bases at J, with 19 bases between the two ends. The CDR3 is 15 amino acids. The CDR3 reads CASSSLVGIGAEQFF. CDR3 coding DNA: TGTGCCAGCAGCTCGCTAGTTGGGATTGGGGCTGAGCAGTTCTTC.

The chain links TRBV7-9 to TRBJ1-3; D gene unclear. Germline values: CDR1 SEHNR, CDR2 FQNEAQ (reference sequence). CDR3 length equals 14 residues. With 2 bases removed from V and 7 bases from J, the gap between germline ends came to 12 bases. The CDR3 nucleotides read TGTGCCAGCAGCTTACGAACGAGTCTGAACACCATATATTTT. It specifies CASSLRTSLNTIYF.

This clone was detected only a few times. The CDR3 region has the DNA TGTGCCAGCAGCTTCTTGGGACAGCCGAAGTACTTC. This sequence encodes CASSFLGQPKYF. The chain employs TRBV7-2 and TRBJ2-4; TRBD1 agrees at 7 bases. V lost 3 bases, J lost 14 bases, and 7 bases stayed unmatched. This CDR3 is 12 amino acids long. CDR1 is SGHTA and CDR2 is FQGNSA in the germline V gene.

The chain has TRBV6-5 and TRBJ2-1, with TRBD1 matching over 7 bases. Per germline, CDR1 MNHEY and CDR2 SVGAGI. There are 13 residues in the CDR3. V gave up 7 bases and J gave up 5 bases; unmatched junction bases: 5. CDR3 sequence: CASKRGQNNEQFF. CDR3 bases: TGTGCCAGCAAACGGGGACAGAACAATGAGCAGTTCTTC.

There are a few counts of this clone. This chain joins TRBV7-2 and TRBJ2-2; TRBD1 is a possible D gene (6 bases). The CDR3 loop spans 16 amino acids. Germline values: CDR1 SGHTA, CDR2 FQGNSA. V gave up 5 bases and J gave up 2 bases, with 15 bases separating them. The CDR3 protein is CASSVTGRVNTGELFF. DNA of the CDR3: TGTGCCAGCAGCGTGACAGGACGGGTAAACACCGGGGAGCTGTTTTTT.

This clone was observed a single time. V and J are TRBV28 and TRBJ2-3; 8 nucleotides line up with TRBD1. V was pared by 2 bases and J by 1 base, with 2 bases of the junction left unmatched. CDR1 and CDR2 (germline): MDHEN, SYDVKM. The CDR3 covers 15 residues. The CDR3 spells CASSLQGAGTDTQYF. CDR3 in DNA: TGTGCCAGCAGTTTACAGGGGGCCGGCACAGATACGCAGTATTTT. The full variable domain, with the rest looked up from reference TRBV28 and TRBJ2-3, is DVKVTQSSRYLVKRTGEKVFLECVQDMDHENMFWYRQDPGLGLRLIYFSYDVKMKEKGDIPEGYSVSREKKERFSLILESASTNQTSMYLCASSLQGAGTDTQYFGPGTRLTVL.

The V gene is TRBV29-1, the J gene TRBJ2-3, with D perhaps matching TRBD2 (5 bases). Per the germline V gene, CDR1 is SQVTM and CDR2 is ANQGSEA. The germline V and J ends were trimmed by 4 bases and 3 bases, with 23 bases remaining between them. The CDR3 is 17 residues long. The CDR3 loop reads CSVVLAFTRGVTDTQYF. The CDR3 DNA reads TGCAGCGTTGTTCTAGCTTTCACCCGTGGGGTTACAGATACGCAGTATTTT.

J is TRBJ2-3 and V is TRBV23-1, with 11 bases fitting TRBD2. TRBV23-1 belongs to the ORF category, with a function that is uncertain. The CDR3 contains 19 residues. The J segment lost 1 base and the V segment lost 0 bases, leaving 9 bases of the junction unmatched. The CDR3 region is CASSQSSRSGREGTDTQYF. The CDR3 DNA follows: TGCGCCAGCAGTCAATCCTCACGTAGCGGGAGGGAGGGCACAGATACGCAGTATTTT.

This chain connects TRBV5-1 to TRBJ1-1; possible D gene TRBD1, 5 bases. CDR1 SGHRS and CDR2 YFSETQ come from the germline V gene. The V gene lost 6 bases and the J gene lost 0 bases, with 18 bases spanning the gap. The CDR3 loop spans 16 amino acids. This CDR3 reads CASTMGTASMNTEAFF. The CDR3 DNA sequence: TGCGCCAGCACGATGGGGACTGCAAGCATGAACACTGAAGCTTTCTTT.

This chain connects TRBV6-5 to TRBJ2-7; TRBD1 is a possible D gene (5 bases). This CDR3 has 14 residues. The germline gives CDR1 MNHEY, CDR2 SVGAGI. The V gene lost 2 bases and the J gene lost 4 bases, with 12 bases spanning the gap. The CDR3 DNA reads TGTGCCAGCAGTTACGGCCCAGGGCCTTACGAGCAGTACTTC. This gives the protein CASSYGPGPYEQYF.

The V call is TRBV6-6, the J call TRBJ1-2; the match to TRBD1 covers 8 bases. Germline-derived CDR1 and CDR2 are MNHNY and SVGAGI (reference sequence). This CDR3 contains 14 residues. V was clipped by 3 bases and J by 7 bases; unmatched bases: 7. In nucleotides, the CDR3 is TGTGCCAGCAGTTATAACAGGGGGAATGGTGGCTACACCTTC. Its protein product is CASSYNRGNGGYTF.

V and J are TRBV5-8 and TRBJ2-3, with D perhaps TRBD2 (5 bases). Between the trimmed V and J ends, which lost 0 bases and 4 bases, there was a span of 9 bases. CDR1 SGHTS and CDR2 YDEGEE come from the germline V gene. CDR3 length equals 14 residues. DNA for the CDR3: TGTGCCAGCAGCTTGGTAGCGTGGGCAGATACGCAGTATTTT. Residues: CASSLVAWADTQYF.

The chain couples TRBV2 to TRBJ2-1; TRBD2 matches 11 bases. The J segment lost 9 bases and the V segment lost 1 base, leaving 5 bases of the junction unmatched. CDR1 SNHLY and CDR2 FYNNEI come from the germline V gene. This CDR3 is built from 15 residues. The DNA of the CDR3 is TGTGCCAGCAGTGAAGGGTTAGCGGGAGGGAGTGAGCAGTTCTTC. This sequence encodes CASSEGLAGGSEQFF.

The J gene is TRBJ2-3, the V gene TRBV5-1; maybe TRBD1 (5 bases). The germline V gene encodes CDR1 SGHRS and CDR2 YFSETQ. V shed 0 bases and J shed 4 bases, with 9 bases lying between them. CDR3 length: 14 amino acids. CDR3 amino acids: CASSLAGQADTQYF. CDR3 in DNA: TGCGCCAGCAGCTTGGCAGGGCAGGCAGATACGCAGTATTTT. Variable domain in full (rest from reference TRBV5-1 and TRBJ2-3): KAGVTQTPRYLIKTRGQQVTLSCSPISGHRSVSWYQQTPGQGLQFLFEYFSETQRNKGNFPGRFSGRQFSNSRSEMNVSTLELGDSALYLCASSLAGQADTQYFGPGTRLTVL.

The rearrangement uses TRBV27 and TRBJ2-3; D is possibly TRBD2 (6 bases). CDR1 is MNHEY, CDR2 SMNVEV, per germline (reference sequence). There are 16 residues in the CDR3. The V gene lost 1 base and the J gene lost 2 bases, with 13 bases spanning the gap. CDR3 region: CASSLWSGRVTDTQYF. The CDR3 nucleotides read TGTGCCAGCAGTTTATGGTCCGGGAGAGTCACAGATACGCAGTATTTT.

This clone has ten or more counts. This rearrangement joins TRBV29-1 to TRBJ2-5, with TRBD1 as a possible D gene (6 bases). This CDR3 is 12 amino acids long. Germline loops: CDR1 SQVTM, CDR2 ANQGSEA. V dropped 4 bases and J dropped 7 bases, with 13 bases sitting between them. CDR3 DNA: TGCAGCGTTGGGGACAACGCGGGGACCCAGTACTTC. Translation: CSVGDNAGTQYF. Combining the CDR3 with reference TRBV29-1 and TRBJ2-5 gives the whole variable domain SAVISQKPSRDICQRGTSLTIQCQVDSQVTMMFWYRQQPGQSLTLIATANQGSEATYESGFVIDKFPISRPNLTFSTLTVSNMSPEDSSIYLCSVGDNAGTQYFGPGTRLLVL.

The chain is built from TRBV2 and TRBJ2-5; weak D call: TRBD2 (5 bases). From germline, CDR1 is SNHLY and CDR2 FYNNEI. V gave up 10 bases and J gave up 2 bases, with 14 bases separating them. This CDR3 is built from 13 residues. The CDR3 protein is CATSPTTQETQYF. CDR3 in DNA: TGTGCCACATCTCCGACTACACAAGAGACCCAGTACTTC.

In this sample, this clone turned up a few times. V usage is TRBV2 and J usage is TRBJ1-5; 7 positions agree with TRBD1. V shed 6 bases, J shed 3 bases, and the junction held 5 bases outside the gene matches. The germline V gene has CDR1 SNHLY and CDR2 FYNNEI. The CDR3 length is 14 residues. CDR3 bases: TGTGCCAGCAGGAGGGGGCGCGTCAATCAGCCCCAGCATTTT. Protein product: CASRRGRVNQPQHF.

The chain carries TRBV30 and TRBJ2-4; D is perhaps TRBD2 (6 bases). Germline lookup yields CDR1 GTSNPN and CDR2 SVGIG (reference sequence). CDR3 size: 16 residues. V lost 0 bases and J 0 bases, leaving 12 bases between the germline ends. CDR3 nucleotides: TGTGCCTGGAGTGTACGGCGGGATTTAGCCAAAAACATTCAGTACTTC. Protein product: CAWSVRRDLAKNIQYF.

This chain links TRBV30 with TRBJ2-5; D gene uncertain. Trimming removed 5 bases at V and 3 bases at J, with 16 bases between. The CDR3 length is 14 residues. Germline lookup yields CDR1 GTSNPN and CDR2 SVGIG (reference sequence). Here the CDR3 reads CAWASPTLKETQYF. The CDR3 DNA follows: TGTGCCTGGGCTAGTCCAACACTCAAAGAGACCCAGTACTTC. Full variable domain (missing parts from reference TRBV30 and TRBJ2-5): SQTIHQWPATLVQPVGSPLSLECTVEGTSNPNLYWYRQAAGRGLQLLFYSVGIGQISSEVPQNLSASRPQDRQFILSSKKLLLSDSGFYLCAWASPTLKETQYFGPGTRLLVL.

V usage is TRBV5-4 and J usage is TRBJ2-1, with 8 bases that match TRBD2. After removal of 2 bases from V and 2 bases from J, the junction contained 3 bases not matched to a gene. This CDR3 is 15 amino acids long. Germline V gene lookup returns CDR1 SGHNT and CDR2 YYREEE (reference sequence). CDR3 DNA: TGTGCCAGCAGCTTAGGTAGCGGGGCCTACAATGAGCAGTTCTTC. It codes for CASSLGSGAYNEQFF.

This clone occurred a few times. This chain joins TRBV7-2 and TRBJ2-7; TRBD1 is a possible D gene (6 bases). Trimming pared 5 bases from V and 0 bases from J, leaving 11 bases between. Germline lookup yields CDR1 SGHTA and CDR2 FQGNSA. This CDR3 has 14 residues. The CDR3 loop reads CASSLRQVSYEQYF. The CDR3 DNA reads as TGTGCCAGCAGCCTCCGACAGGTCTCCTACGAGCAGTACTTC.

This clone was observed a handful of times. The rearrangement links TRBV20-1 to TRBJ1-2; the D gene is possibly TRBD1 (5 bases). Germline CDR1 is DFQATT and CDR2 is SNEGSKA (reference sequence). The CDR3 runs to 11 residues. The V end lost 7 bases, the J end lost 4 bases, and 10 bases lay between the germline ends. CDR3 residues: CSGPGIYGYTF. In DNA, the CDR3 is TGCAGTGGTCCAGGGATCTATGGCTACACCTTC.

The chain links TRBV5-6 to TRBJ1-5; no definite D call. The length of the CDR3 is 12 residues. CDR1 is SGHDT and CDR2 is YYEEEE in the germline V gene. V lost 2 bases and J 6 bases, leaving 6 bases between the germline ends. CDR3 loop: CASSFGGQPQHF. CDR3 DNA sequence: TGTGCCAGCAGCTTTGGAGGTCAGCCCCAGCATTTT.

The J gene is TRBJ2-1, the V gene TRBV7-9; TRBD2 agrees at 10 bases. V lost 4 bases and J lost 7; bases outside the gene matches: 7. CDR3 length equals 15 residues. CDR1 and CDR2 from the germline V gene are SEHNR and FQNEAQ (reference sequence). CDR3 residues: CASSSAGGLGNEQFF. In DNA form, the CDR3 reads TGTGCCAGCAGCTCAGCGGGAGGGCTTGGGAATGAGCAGTTCTTC.

This clone occurred many times. This chain connects TRBV4-2 to TRBJ1-1, with 8 positions matching TRBD1. J was trimmed by 5 bases and V by 4 bases; bases with no gene match: 15. Germline CDR1 reads LGHNA; CDR2 reads YNFKEQ. The CDR3 covers 17 residues. As DNA, the CDR3 is TGTGCCAGCAGCCCTTCTTTAACAGGGGGATTTGGGACTGAAGCTTTCTTT. As protein: CASSPSLTGGFGTEAFF.